This is a list of T cell receptor beta chains from one sample in a study of blood T cell repertoires in COVID-19. TCRdb's copy holds only in-frame clones and misses some; the assay was immunoSEQ multiplex PCR. The sample includes 75,000 to 100,000 clones, roughly 80% of them seen just once. Sequenced input: peripheral blood. The receptors were gathered from a man aged 60 to 69 with acute or convalescent COVID-19. Each CDR3 is given with its conserved first and last residue.

J gene	CDR3 length	V gene	CDR3 protein
TRBJ2-1	14	TRBV5-5	CASSLQGAVNEQFF
TRBJ2-1	14	TRBV5-1	CASSLSGSGNEQFF
TRBJ2-7	16	TRBV5-4	CASSGGSGGPFYEQYF
TRBJ1-1	14	TRBV30	CAWSVLKQGGRAFF
TRBJ2-3	15	TRBV14	CASSQDLSGRDTQYF
TRBJ2-7	15	TRBV5-1	CASSLRQGAPYEQYF
TRBJ1-1	15	TRBV11-2	CASSPTGGKNTEAFF
TRBJ2-3	14	TRBV7-8	CASSGGGGADTQYF
TRBJ2-3	14	TRBV7-3	CASSRTGPTDTQYF
TRBJ1-6	13	TRBV19	CARAGDLGSPLHF
TRBJ2-7	14	TRBV7-9	CASSLGGQGREQYF
TRBJ2-1	13	TRBV7-9	CASSSESHHEQFF
TRBJ2-7	16	TRBV10-3	CAINPGTSGARDEQYF
TRBJ2-3	14	TRBV20-1	CSASYGTGADTQYF
TRBJ2-1	12	TRBV7-2	CASSSQGNEQFF
TRBJ1-5	16	TRBV6-6	CASSSPSPSGNQPQHF
TRBJ1-2	13	TRBV14	CASSLQGAYGYTF
TRBJ1-5	17	TRBV6-2/TRBV6-3	CASSQTTGILSSQPQHF
TRBJ2-1	13	TRBV19	CASSTNPGNEQFF
TRBJ1-1	12	TRBV6-2/TRBV6-3	CASSFQGLGAFF
TRBJ1-1	14	TRBV27	CASSLRARGTEAFF
TRBJ2-3	17	TRBV7-2	CASSLVSGGLSTDTQYF
TRBJ1-2	16	TRBV28	CASSPTRGNLNYGYTF
TRBJ2-7	14	TRBV9	CASSVGQGTYEQYF
TRBJ2-3	19	TRBV6-2/TRBV6-3	CASSYPIRGATSDTDTQYF
TRBJ2-7	12	TRBV6-2/TRBV6-3	CASSFLGHMKYF
TRBJ2-7	15	TRBV7-3	CASSVGQGRIYEQYF
TRBJ2-1	15	TRBV19	CASSIVWDSYNEQFF
TRBJ2-5	14	TRBV27	CASSFVGQGFSPYF
TRBJ2-1	12	TRBV7-2	CASSSPGQGQFF
TRBJ2-7	14	TRBV5-6	CASSRYQGANEQYF
TRBJ2-3	18	TRBV4-1	CASSQDFRQGAGTDTQYF
TRBJ1-2	18	TRBV11-2	CASNSQRTGRIRDYGYTF
TRBJ1-3	13	TRBV7-8	CASSPGVGNTIYF
TRBJ2-7	15	TRBV5-5	CASSLGLSGSYEQYF
TRBJ2-1	16	TRBV6-6	CASSRQELSSYNEQFF
TRBJ2-7	15	TRBV14	CASSLSGTGRSEQYF